A single sample is the source of the 23 T cell receptor beta chains below, sequenced in a study of T-cell reconstitution after alpha-beta-depleted transplantation in children. Construction of the TCRbeta library involved unique molecular identifiers. TCRdb fed the PCR reads into MiXCR, producing one record per CDR3 protein. The data contain more than 200,000 distinct CDR3 sequences, around 25% of them singletons. The starting material was PBMCs, obtained before TCRalphabeta/CD19-depleted stem cell transplant. The source is a girl aged 2 to 10 with Fanconi anemia, due to receive a stem cell transplant.

This clonotype was detected only a few times. The rearrangement uses TRBV5-5 and TRBJ2-2; D is uncertain. Germline V gene data show CDR1 as SGHKS and CDR2 as YYEKEE (reference sequence). The CDR3 totals 14 residues. V was clipped by 4 bases and J by 3 bases, with 10 bases between them. DNA of the CDR3: TGTGCCAGCAGCCGGTACATAGACACCGGGGAGCTGTTTTTT. Its protein is CASSRYIDTGELFF.

The gene calls are TRBV7-2 and TRBJ2-3; TRBD2 matches 8 bases. The germline gives CDR1 SGHTA, CDR2 FQGNSA. This CDR3 region has 14 residues. J was trimmed by 4 bases and V by 5 bases; bases with no gene match: 5. For the CDR3, the DNA is TGTGCCAGCAGCCGCGGGGGGAGATCAGATACGCAGTATTTT. Its translation is CASSRGGRSDTQYF.

Written as DNA, the CDR3 is TGCAGTGCTAGCCTCCGGGGGTACGGAGCTTTCTTT. It specifies CSASLRGYGAFF. V gene TRBV20-1 combines with J gene TRBJ1-1; D possibly corresponds to TRBD1 (5 bases). Trimming pared 3 bases from V and 10 bases from J, leaving 15 bases between. The CDR3 length is 12 residues. Per germline, CDR1 DFQATT and CDR2 SNEGSKA (reference sequence).

The rearrangement links TRBV4-1 to TRBJ2-5, with 7 nucleotides matching TRBD2. V was pared by 1 base and J by 1 base, with 0 bases of the junction left unmatched. CDR1 and CDR2 from the germline V gene are MGHRA and YSYEKL. The CDR3 has 14 residues. CDR3 DNA: TGCGCCAGCAGCCAAGGACTAGCCCAAGAGACCCAGTACTTC. It is translated as CASSQGLAQETQYF.

This chain uses TRBV20-1 with TRBJ2-7, with 8 bases identical to TRBD1. The V segment lost 7 bases and the J segment 2 bases; nucleotides outside the gene matches: 4. Germline CDR1 is DFQATT and CDR2 is SNEGSKA (reference sequence). The CDR3 is made up of 12 amino acids. The CDR3 region has the DNA TGCAGTGGACAACAGGGGGCCTACGAGCAGTACTTC. Its protein is CSGQQGAYEQYF.

This clonotype has only a few counts. This chain uses TRBV7-2 with TRBJ2-1; TRBD2 agrees at 7 bases. Germline trimming cut 5 bases from V and 4 bases from J; bases unmatched to any gene: 8. Germline CDR1 is SGHTA and CDR2 is FQGNSA. The CDR3 sequence is 15 residues long. The CDR3 DNA follows: TGTGCCAGCAGCGTGCTCGGACTAGATTACAATGAGCAGTTCTTC. It specifies CASSVLGLDYNEQFF.

This clonotype was detected ten times or more. This chain links TRBV25-1 with TRBJ2-3, with 11 bases matching TRBD2. CDR1 is MGHDK, CDR2 SYGVNS, per germline. The CDR3 has 17 amino acids. V lost 0 bases, J lost 4 bases, and 6 bases stayed unmatched. In nucleotides, the CDR3 is TGTGCCAGCAGTGAATATTATAGCGGGGGGGCGGCAGATACGCAGTATTTT. It encodes CASSEYYSGGAADTQYF.

The chain links TRBV6-5 to TRBJ2-3; 11 bases match TRBD2. With V trimmed by 10 bases and J by 2 bases, 14 bases remained unmatched. The CDR3 totals 17 residues. Germline CDR1 reads MNHEY; CDR2 reads SVGAGI. In nucleotides, the CDR3 is TGTGCCACACTTAGCGGGGGGGCTTCCCGATACACAGATACGCAGTATTTT. This translates into CATLSGGASRYTDTQYF.

This clonotype came up a few times. The junction departs from the called germline gene at one end, perhaps through a read error. The chain uses TRBV25-1 and TRBJ2-1, with D possibly matching TRBD2 (6 bases). Germline CDR1 reads MGHDK; CDR2 reads SYGVNS. This CDR3 is 16 amino acids long. Here the CDR3 DNA reads TGTGCCAGCAGTGAATTGAGGGACTTGGGGTACACTGAGCAGTTCTTC. Translation gives CASSELRDLGYTEQFF. Together with reference TRBV25-1 and TRBJ2-1, the CDR3 gives the full variable domain: EADIYQTPRYLVIGTGKKITLECSQTMGHDKMYWYQQDPGMELHLIHYSYGVNSTEKGDLSSESTVSRIRTEHFPLTLESARPSHTSQYLCASSELRDLGYTEQFFGPGTRLTVL.

The CDR3 region has the DNA TGTGCCATCAGTGACCCGGGACGGGTAAGCACAGATACGCAGTATTTT. Its translation is CAISDPGRVSTDTQYF. The V and J genes are TRBV10-3 and TRBJ2-3; D is perhaps TRBD1 or TRBD2 (5 bases each). CDR1 is ENHRY and CDR2 is SYGVKD in the germline V gene. The CDR3 runs to 16 residues. Between the trimmed V and J ends, which lost 3 bases and 0 bases, there was a span of 13 bases.

The chain combines TRBV29-1 with TRBJ2-7; D is undetermined. CDR1 is SQVTM and CDR2 is ANQGSEA in the germline V gene. V was cut by 4 bases and J by 0 bases, with 7 bases left in between. CDR3 size: 12 residues. CDR3 region: CSVGSYSYEQYF. The CDR3 DNA reads as TGCAGCGTTGGCAGTTACTCCTACGAGCAGTACTTC.

This clonotype appeared many times. J is TRBJ2-5 and V is TRBV12-3 or TRBV12-4, with 8 positions matching TRBD2. Trimming at V came to 3 bases and at J to 4 bases, leaving 22 bases not matched to a gene. The CDR3 totals 20 residues. The CDR3 loop is CASSFRRGLGNGGTRETQYF. The CDR3 DNA is TGTGCCAGCAGTTTTCGGCGGGGACTAGGGAATGGAGGCACAAGAGAGACCCAGTACTTC.

This clonotype was recorded at least ten times. The genes are TRBV7-2 and TRBJ2-1; D may correspond to TRBD1 or TRBD2 (5 bases each). CDR3 length equals 15 residues. Between the trimmed V and J ends, which lost 0 bases and 6 bases, there was a span of 12 bases. Germline V gives CDR1 SGHTA, CDR2 FQGNSA. CDR3 in DNA: TGTGCCAGCAGCTTAGCCCGTTTCGGGGCCAATGAGCAGTTCTTC. Residues: CASSLARFGANEQFF.

In this sample, this clonotype turned up many times. The chain recombines TRBV9 with TRBJ2-1; D is perhaps TRBD1 or TRBD2 (5 bases each). Germline V gene lookup returns CDR1 SGDLS and CDR2 YYNGEE. The CDR3 length is 14 residues. Between the trimmed V and J ends, which lost 0 bases and 10 bases, there was a span of 14 bases. CDR3 residues: CASSVGPGTREQFF. CDR3 nucleotide sequence: TGTGCCAGCAGCGTAGGTCCCGGGACCAGGGAGCAGTTCTTC.

This chain joins TRBV7-9 and TRBJ1-3; no clear D gene. The CDR3 spans 14 residues. Germline CDR1 is SEHNR and CDR2 is FQNEAQ (reference sequence). V was pared by 4 bases and J by 4 bases, with 11 bases between. CDR3 in amino acids: CASSSAYNGNTIYF. CDR3 DNA sequence: TGTGCCAGCAGCTCCGCTTACAACGGAAACACCATATATTTT. The full variable domain, its missing parts supplied by reference TRBV7-9 and TRBJ1-3, is DTGVSQNPRHKITKRGQNVTFRCDPISEHNRLYWYRQTLGQGPEFLTYFQNEAQLEKSRLLSDRFSAERPKGSFSTLEIQRTEQGDSAMYLCASSSAYNGNTIYFGEGSWLTVV.

The chain employs TRBV20-1 and TRBJ2-3, with 7 bases matching TRBD2. The CDR3 length is 15 residues. The germline CDR1 and CDR2 sequences are DFQATT and SNEGSKA (reference sequence). J was trimmed by 2 bases and V by 2 bases; bases with no gene match: 7. CDR3 amino acids: CSARRASGPTDTQYF. CDR3 sequence (DNA): TGCAGTGCTAGACGGGCTAGCGGACCCACAGATACGCAGTATTTT.

The chain recombines TRBV6-5 with TRBJ2-4, with TRBD2 matching over 12 bases. With 0 bases clipped from V and 6 bases from J, the junction kept 6 bases outside the gene matches. Germline CDR1 is MNHEY and CDR2 is SVGAGI. The CDR3 runs to 17 residues. CDR3 loop: CASSYSATSGSLNIQYF. CDR3 bases: TGTGCCAGCAGTTACTCTGCGACTAGCGGGAGTCTAAACATTCAGTACTTC.

V and J are TRBV7-3 and TRBJ2-7, with 8 bases aligning to TRBD2. CDR3 length equals 13 residues. V lost 5 bases and J lost 6; bases outside the gene matches: 6. The V gene's germline CDR1 is SGHTA and CDR2 FQGTGA. CDR3 region: CASSASGLGEQYF. The CDR3, as DNA: TGTGCCAGCAGCGCTTCGGGACTAGGCGAGCAGTACTTC.

This clonotype was counted only a few times. The CDR3 sequence is CASSNAGEQFF. The CDR3 coding sequence is TGTGCCAGCAGTAATGCAGGGGAGCAGTTCTTC. The genes are TRBV25-1 and TRBJ2-1, with D perhaps TRBD1 (5 bases). The CDR3 totals 11 residues. The germline V and J ends were trimmed by 5 bases and 10 bases, with 9 bases remaining between them. The germline V gene has CDR1 MGHDK and CDR2 SYGVNS.

The rearrangement uses TRBV4-1 and TRBJ2-3; a weak D match, TRBD2 (6 bases). The V end was cut by 0 bases, the J end by 4 bases, with 8 bases between. Germline V gene lookup returns CDR1 MGHRA and CDR2 YSYEKL. CDR3 length: 14 residues. The CDR3 spells CASSQELAPDTQYF. Here the CDR3 DNA reads TGCGCCAGCAGCCAAGAGCTAGCGCCAGATACGCAGTATTTT.

This clonotype was seen many times. The J gene is TRBJ2-7, the V gene TRBV20-1, with unresolved D. This CDR3 spans 14 amino acids. V dropped 3 bases and J dropped 4 bases, with 16 bases sitting between them. Germline V lookup: CDR1 DFQATT, CDR2 SNEGSKA (reference sequence). The DNA of the CDR3 is TGCAGTGCTAGCGCTACGGCTGTTCGATACGAGCAGTACTTC. This encodes CSASATAVRYEQYF.

This clonotype was found a few times. This rearrangement joins TRBV5-1 to TRBJ2-5; TRBD1 matches 8 bases. In germline, CDR1 is SGHRS, CDR2 YFSETQ. V dropped 2 bases and J dropped 3; count of bases not matched to a gene: 3. The CDR3 sequence is 14 residues long. The CDR3 is CASSFKTGEETQYF. CDR3 in DNA: TGCGCCAGCAGCTTCAAGACAGGGGAAGAGACCCAGTACTTC. Based on the CDR3 plus reference TRBV5-1 and TRBJ2-5, the full variable domain is KAGVTQTPRYLIKTRGQQVTLSCSPISGHRSVSWYQQTPGQGLQFLFEYFSETQRNKGNFPGRFSGRQFSNSRSEMNVSTLELGDSALYLCASSFKTGEETQYFGPGTRLLVL.

This clonotype was detected a few times. J is TRBJ2-7 and V is TRBV20-1; D is ambiguous. Trimming pared 0 bases from V and 2 bases from J, leaving 11 bases between. The CDR3 is 14 residues long. Per germline, CDR1 DFQATT and CDR2 SNEGSKA (reference sequence). The CDR3 region has the DNA TGCAGTGCTAGAGATATTAGAGTACCCTACGAGCAGTACTTC. Translation gives CSARDIRVPYEQYF.